The next 12 T cell receptor beta chains were all read from a single sample in a study of CD8 T cells in Susac syndrome. Random hexamers served to reverse transcribe about 0.45 to 1 ug RNA. Each CDR3 protein gets one entry after TCRdb re-called the immunoSEQ multiplex PCR reads with MiXCR. The data show a few hundred thousand distinct CDR3 sequences, about 95% seen once. Sequencing used CD4+ T cells from PBMCs. All receptors derive from a human donor with multiple sclerosis.

This clonotype was recorded a few times. The gene calls are TRBV12-3 or TRBV12-4 and TRBJ2-5, with a tentative D call TRBD2 (6 bases). V gave up 6 bases and J gave up 5 bases, with 13 bases separating them. This CDR3 has 13 residues. CDR3 amino acids: CASRTSGGETQYF. In nucleotides, the CDR3 is TGTGCCAGCAGGACTTCAGGAGGGGAGACCCAGTACTTC.

The J gene is TRBJ2-1, the V gene TRBV5-1; no reliable D call. This CDR3 contains 16 residues. Trimming took 2 bases from V and 1 from J, leaving 13 bases between them. Germline-derived CDR1 and CDR2 are SGHRS and YFSETQ. The CDR3 spells CASSFGLARSYNEQFF. The DNA of the CDR3 is TGCGCCAGCAGCTTCGGGCTGGCGCGGTCCTACAATGAGCAGTTCTTC.

V usage is TRBV20-1 and J usage is TRBJ2-2; no definite D call. Trimming cost V 5 bases and J 1 base, with 5 bases left between them. The CDR3 runs to 12 residues. Germline CDR1 DFQATT, CDR2 SNEGSKA (reference sequence). The CDR3 spells CSAAWNTGELFF. Here the CDR3 DNA reads TGCAGTGCTGCTTGGAACACCGGGGAGCTGTTTTTT.

This chain connects TRBV20-1 to TRBJ2-5; D gene uncertain. V lost 1 base to trimming and J lost 5 bases, with 5 bases between them. Germline CDR1 reads DFQATT; CDR2 reads SNEGSKA (reference sequence). The length of the CDR3 is 11 residues. The chain's CDR3 is CSARVTETQYF. DNA of the CDR3: TGCAGTGCTAGAGTAACGGAGACCCAGTACTTC.

V is TRBV4-1 and J is TRBJ1-2, with D perhaps TRBD1 (6 bases). Trimming pared 1 base from V and 0 bases from J, leaving 9 bases between. This CDR3 comprises 15 residues. The germline CDR1 and CDR2 sequences are MGHRA and YSYEKL. CDR3 coding DNA: TGCGCCAGCAGCCAAGTCACAGGGACTAACTATGGCTACACCTTC. The encoded protein is CASSQVTGTNYGYTF.

This rearrangement joins TRBV3-1 to TRBJ2-1, with D possibly being TRBD1 (6 bases). CDR1 and CDR2 from the germline V gene are LGHDT and YNNKEL (reference sequence). V was cut by 5 bases and J by 4 bases, with 15 bases left in between. CDR3 length: 15 residues. The CDR3 reads CASSTRGGPYNEQFF. The CDR3 DNA is TGTGCCAGCAGCACCAGGGGCGGGCCTTACAATGAGCAGTTCTTC.

The chain uses TRBV5-1 and TRBJ1-1; D is unclear. Between the trimmed V and J ends, which lost 5 bases and 0 bases, there was a span of 20 bases. This CDR3 comprises 17 residues. Germline loops: CDR1 SGHRS, CDR2 YFSETQ. The CDR3 nucleotides read TGCGCCAGCAGAATTAGTGTGACAAGTAAAGTGAACACTGAAGCTTTCTTT. Protein product: CASRISVTSKVNTEAFF.

V gene TRBV13 combines with J gene TRBJ2-1; 8 nucleotides align to TRBD2. CDR3 length equals 15 residues. CDR1 and CDR2 (germline): PRHDT, FYEKMQ (reference sequence). V trimming: 4 bases; J trimming: 5 bases; junction bases outside the gene matches: 7. CDR3 DNA sequence: TGTGCCAGCAGCTCTGATAGAGCGGGGGACAATGAGCAGTTCTTC. The encoded protein is CASSSDRAGDNEQFF.

This chain joins TRBV24-1 and TRBJ1-2; D perhaps matches TRBD1 (6 bases). Germline CDR1 is KGHDR and CDR2 is SFDVKD. V gave up 2 bases and J gave up 7 bases, with 13 bases separating them. This CDR3 region has 14 residues. CDR3 region: CATSDSSRGVGYTF. The DNA of the CDR3 is TGTGCCACCAGTGATTCGAGCAGGGGCGTTGGCTACACCTTC.

The chain carries TRBV12-3 or TRBV12-4 and TRBJ1-2, with D unclear. Trimming stripped 6 bases from V and 0 bases from J, with 11 bases between. CDR3 length: 14 residues. In DNA, the CDR3 is TGTGCCAGCAGGAAAGCAGGAGCTAACTATGGCTACACCTTC. Translation gives CASRKAGANYGYTF.

The gene calls are TRBV7-6 and TRBJ2-7, with D hard to call. The CDR3 totals 14 residues. Trimming removed 0 bases at V and 0 bases at J, with 6 bases between. CDR1 is SGHVS and CDR2 is FNYEAQ in the germline V gene. CDR3 nucleotide sequence: TGTGCCAGCAGCTTAGCGGAAAGCTCCTACGAGCAGTACTTC. It encodes CASSLAESSYEQYF.

V is TRBV20-1 and J is TRBJ2-1; D is possibly TRBD1 (6 bases). The CDR3 totals 12 residues. Germline values: CDR1 DFQATT, CDR2 SNEGSKA (reference sequence). Trimming pared 6 bases from V and 9 bases from J, leaving 15 bases between. The CDR3 DNA sequence: TGCAGTGCAGATACAGGGAGACCTGAGCAGTTCTTC. It specifies CSADTGRPEQFF.